This T cell receptor beta chain was profiled in a study of T-cell reconstitution after alpha-beta-depleted transplantation in children. Overall study results and limits: Reportedly, only several hundred clones from non-depleted graft cells drove alpha-beta T-cell counts at about two months. Newly made T cells mostly supplied T-cell counts and diversity one year after transplant.

Germline assignment: CDR1 WSHSY and CDR2 SAAADI. This CDR3 is 14 amino acids long. The germline V and J ends were trimmed by 0 bases and 2 bases, with 8 bases remaining between them. This clonotype has more than one count but fewer than ten. Its specificity is not known. Unique molecular identifiers were incorporated during preparation of the TCRbeta library. TCRdb re-called the PCR reads with MiXCR, one entry per CDR3 protein. The sample holds over 450,000 distinct CDR3 sequences; over 9.5% are singletons and the top ten take 2%. V usage is TRBV10-2 and J usage is TRBJ2-7; no clear D. The origin of this receptor is a child aged 2-15 years with inherited bone marrow failure, due to receive a stem cell transplant. The sequenced sample was PBMCs, obtained before TCRalphabeta/CD19-depleted stem cell transplant. The CDR3 loop reads CASSESYATYEQYF. For the CDR3, the DNA is TGCGCCAGCAGTGAGTCGTATGCCACCTACGAGCAGTACTTC.